The 6 T cell receptor beta chains presented below share a single source sample, sequenced in a study of cytomegalovirus exposure and HLA in healthy donors. The study ran its PCR with 60 Vbeta and 13 Jbeta primers. The repertoire was sequenced with immunoSEQ multiplex PCR; TCRdb's copy has only in-frame clones and lacks some. The sample includes some 44,000 clones, about nine tenths of them seen just once. The sequencing input was PBMCs. The receptors come from a woman in her thirties or forties in good health and CMV-seropositive.

This clone was seen just once. The rearrangement links TRBV4-1 to TRBJ2-3; TRBD2 might be the D (5 bases). This CDR3 has 16 residues. Germline lookup yields CDR1 MGHRA and CDR2 YSYEKL. Trimming left V 0 bases short and J 2 bases short, with 12 bases between. CDR3 amino acids: CASSQESAGYTDTQYF. The DNA of the CDR3 is TGCGCCAGCAGCCAAGAATCGGCGGGTTACACAGATACGCAGTATTTT.

The chain employs TRBV18 and TRBJ2-5; D perhaps matches TRBD2 (6 bases). V was shortened by 3 bases and J by 1 base, with 12 bases between the two germline ends. There are 15 residues in the CDR3. The germline V gene has CDR1 KGHSH and CDR2 LQKENI. Here the CDR3 DNA reads TGTGCCAGCTCACCCGGCGGGAACCGCCAAGAGACCCAGTACTTC. This translates into CASSPGGNRQETQYF.

The rearrangement links TRBV4-1 to TRBJ2-1; the match to TRBD2 covers 9 bases. The CDR3 is 16 amino acids. The ends lost 0 bases at V and 8 bases at J; junction bases unmatched: 8. Germline V gene lookup returns CDR1 MGHRA and CDR2 YSYEKL. The CDR3 spells CASSQDGLAGVDEQFF. CDR3 DNA: TGCGCCAGCAGCCAAGATGGGTTAGCGGGAGTGGATGAGCAGTTCTTC.

This chain connects TRBV2 to TRBJ1-2; no firm D call. Trimming cost V 4 bases and J 3 bases, with 9 bases left between them. CDR1 and CDR2 (germline): SNHLY, FYNNEI. CDR3 length: 13 amino acids. Here the CDR3 reads CASSVPGYYGYTF. The CDR3 DNA is TGTGCCAGCAGTGTTCCGGGGTACTATGGCTACACCTTC.

This clone has a handful of counts. V is TRBV7-9 and J is TRBJ2-5; maybe TRBD2 (5 bases). Germline-derived CDR1 and CDR2 are SEHNR and FQNEAQ (reference sequence). V lost 5 bases, J lost 0 bases, and 7 bases lay in between. CDR3 length: 13 amino acids. The CDR3 region has the DNA TGTGCCAGCAGCACGGGGTACCAAGAGACCCAGTACTTC. As protein: CASSTGYQETQYF.

The V and J genes are TRBV7-2 and TRBJ2-3; the D gene is possibly TRBD2 (6 bases). There are 14 residues in the CDR3. Germline V gene sequence: CDR1 SGHTA, CDR2 FQGNSA. V lost 6 bases, J lost 7 bases, and 17 bases lay in between. CDR3 nucleotide sequence: TGTGCCAGCAGTCTCAAGACTAGTCAGCATACGCAGTATTTT. It translates to CASSLKTSQHTQYF.